The clone carrying this T cell receptor (beta chain) was recorded once. The CDR3 loop spans 16 amino acids. The germline gives CDR1 ENHRY, CDR2 SYGVKD. V shed 7 bases, J shed 0 bases, and the junction held 6 bases outside the gene matches. The data derive from a study of blood T cell repertoires in COVID-19. Sequencing was performed with immunoSEQ multiplex PCR; in TCRdb, only in-frame clones are kept and a portion is missing. The profile shows almost 400,000 clones, more than 75% of them singletons. This rearrangement joins TRBV10-3 to TRBJ1-2, with 12 bases fitting TRBD1. The sequencing input was PBMCs or T cells enriched from blood (not recorded which). The sequence was obtained from a woman under 40 with acute COVID-19. CDR3 in amino acids: CAIKPGQGASNYGYTF. CDR3 nucleotide sequence: TGTGCCATCAAGCCGGGACAGGGGGCTTCTAACTATGGCTACACCTTC.